The clone carrying this TCR beta chain came up many times. The sample comes from a study of T-cell memory formation after mild COVID-19. Study at large: TCR clusters showed largely donor specificity.

CDR1 and CDR2 (germline): SGHTA, FQGTGA. There are 16 residues in the CDR3. The V and J ends lost 3 bases and 1 base, in that order; junction bases with no gene match: 8. Researchers used 5'RACE with constant-segment primers to make TCR alpha and TCR beta cDNA libraries that carry sample barcodes and UMIs. TCRdb processed the 5' RACE reads anew with MiXCR; each CDR3 protein has one entry. Here the sample spans under 600,000 distinct CDR3 sequences, about 20% being singletons. This TCR derives from an adult woman who had mild COVID-19 (a few samples of this study predate the infection). Cell type and time point are not known. J is TRBJ1-1 and V is TRBV7-3, with 7 positions matching TRBD1. Source material: PBMCs or a T cell subset sorted from them (not recorded which). The CDR3 spells CASSFHLGQANTEAFF. CDR3 DNA: TGTGCCAGCAGCTTCCACCTTGGACAGGCGAACACTGAAGCTTTCTTT.